This T cell receptor (beta chain) comes out of a study of CD8+ T cells in alopecia areata. At the level of the study: Oral tofacitinib (5 to 10 mg twice daily) was administered to treated patients. Tofacitinib administration persisted for 6 to 18 months, succeeded by 6 months off drug.

The length of the CDR3 is 15 residues. In germline, CDR1 is MNHEY, CDR2 SMNVEV (reference sequence). Concerning this clone: Its cognate antigen is unknown. One end of the junction fails to match germline, which may point to a read error.

Extraction of RNA preceded its reverse transcription into cDNA, which served as the sequencing template. TCRdb's table, derived via immunoSEQ multiplex PCR, lists solely in-frame clones and lacks some. Counted here are 140,000 to 150,000 clones, around 87% occurring once; the ten biggest clones make up about 15%. Both peripheral blood and punch biopsies of lesional scalp skin were obtained from patients who had alopecia areata. The study's findings and limits: When scalp samples are sequenced, resident alphabeta T cells of normal skin are also captured.

The TCR comes from a human donor with alopecia areata. The sample here was CD8+ T cells sorted from blood, taken at week 0. The V call is TRBV27, the J call TRBJ2-4; 7 nucleotides match TRBD2. CDR3 amino acids: CVSSPLVGGNGIQYF. CDR3 nucleotide sequence: TGTGTCAGCAGCCCATTGGTGGGGGGGAATGGCATTCAGTACTTC.